This T cell receptor beta chain appears in the sequencing data of a study of shared clonotypes between healthy human individuals. Study outcomes and limitations: Depth of sequencing was expected to influence donor clonotype sharing.

The test was conducted at deep level. The repertoire was sequenced with immunoSEQ multiplex PCR; TCRdb's copy has only in-frame clones and lacks some. Of 470,000 or so clones detected, approximately 78% appear once; the ten largest clones hold 12%. On this clone itself: The antigen is undetermined.

V was clipped by 6 bases and J by 0 bases, with 12 bases between them. CDR1 LGHNA and CDR2 YNFKEQ come from the germline V gene. The CDR3 has 15 amino acids. It was some 96 million PBMCs that unsorted samples used for genomic DNA. Input material: PBMCs. The chain uses TRBV4-2 and TRBJ2-1; D is unresolved. The TCR originated in a woman aged 40-49 years in good health. Some clones in this sample may be carry-over from other donors' samples. The CDR3 loop is CASSPEFSSYNEQFF. The CDR3 region has the DNA TGTGCCAGCAGTCCCGAGTTTAGCTCCTACAATGAGCAGTTCTTC.